These 30 T cell receptor beta chains originate from one sample sequenced in a study of blood T cell repertoires in COVID-19. Clones were read by immunoSEQ multiplex PCR, and TCRdb kept only the in-frame ones, dropping some. This sample has about 160,000 clones, with approximately 88% found just once. The sample was peripheral blood. These receptors all come from a man between 65 and 85 years old with acute or convalescent COVID-19.

The chain employs TRBV7-2 and TRBJ1-2; possible D gene TRBD1, 5 bases. V lost 1 base to trimming and J lost 5 bases, with 14 bases between them. Germline lookup yields CDR1 SGHTA and CDR2 FQGNSA. The CDR3 is 15 amino acids. The CDR3 loop reads CASSLETGQGYGYTF. CDR3 DNA sequence: TGTGCCAGCAGCTTAGAGACCGGGCAGGGATATGGCTACACCTTC.

The rearrangement links TRBV4-2 to TRBJ1-6; D is uncertain. The CDR3 has 15 amino acids. Trimming stripped 0 bases from V and 7 bases from J, with 10 bases between. Germline assignment: CDR1 LGHNA and CDR2 YNFKEQ. CDR3 in DNA: TGTGCCAGCAGCCAAGAGGCCGTTATGAATTCACCCCTCCACTTT. It encodes CASSQEAVMNSPLHF.

The V call is TRBV28, the J call TRBJ1-2, with TRBD1 identical over 8 bases. The CDR3 loop spans 14 amino acids. Per the germline V gene, CDR1 is MDHEN and CDR2 is SYDVKM. J gave up 8 bases and V 3 bases, and 8 bases lay outside the gene matches. CDR3 DNA sequence: TGTGCCAGCAGTTTCAGGGGGCGATCCGAAGGCTACACCTTC. The encoded protein is CASSFRGRSEGYTF.

V and J are TRBV6-5 and TRBJ2-1; possibly TRBD1 for D (7 bases). This CDR3 spans 14 amino acids. In germline, CDR1 is MNHEY, CDR2 SVGAGI. The V end lost 3 bases, the J end lost 6 bases, and 12 bases lay between the germline ends. CDR3 amino acids: CASSYFQGGNEQFF. The DNA for the CDR3 is TGTGCCAGCAGTTATTTCCAGGGGGGCAATGAGCAGTTCTTC.

The chain has TRBV28 and TRBJ1-2, with 7 bases aligning to TRBD1. After removal of 5 bases from V and 5 bases from J, the junction contained 2 bases not matched to a gene. CDR1 and CDR2 from the germline V gene are MDHEN and SYDVKM. The CDR3 runs to 12 residues. For the CDR3, the DNA is TGTGCCAGCAGTCCGACAGGGTATGGCTACACCTTC. The encoded protein is CASSPTGYGYTF.

J is TRBJ2-3 and V is TRBV19, with D perhaps matching TRBD2 (6 bases). The CDR3 length is 14 residues. Trimming removed 3 bases at V and 4 bases at J, with 11 bases between. Germline V CDR1 and CDR2: LNHDA, SQIVND (reference sequence). The DNA of the CDR3 is TGTGCCAGTAGTATGGTCGGGACTCCAGATACGCAGTATTTT. Amino acid sequence: CASSMVGTPDTQYF.

J is TRBJ2-1 and V is TRBV5-1; the D is unclear. Germline-derived CDR1 and CDR2 are SGHRS and YFSETQ. The ends were cut back, 6 bases at V and 4 bases at J, with 17 bases in the middle. This CDR3 comprises 15 residues. CDR3 region: CASKRLETSYNEQFF. The DNA for the CDR3 is TGCGCCAGCAAACGGTTGGAGACCTCATACAATGAGCAGTTCTTC.

The genes are TRBV3-1 (or the pseudogene TRBV3-2) and TRBJ2-1, with TRBD1 as a possible D gene (5 bases). This CDR3 spans 16 amino acids. In germline, CDR1 is LGHDT, CDR2 YNNKEL (reference sequence). Trimming stripped 3 bases from V and 6 bases from J, with 18 bases between. The CDR3 protein is CASSHVDSRGSNEQFF. The CDR3 DNA follows: TGTGCCAGCAGCCATGTAGACAGCCGAGGATCCAATGAGCAGTTCTTC.

The chain combines TRBV2 with TRBJ2-5; 10 bases map to TRBD1. The J segment lost 5 bases and the V segment lost 6 bases, leaving 9 bases of the junction unmatched. The CDR3 covers 15 residues. The germline CDR1 and CDR2 sequences are SNHLY and FYNNEI. CDR3 loop: CASRNDRGPGETQYF. CDR3 bases: TGTGCCAGCAGAAACGACAGGGGGCCGGGGGAGACCCAGTACTTC.

The table lists this clone with a few counts. This chain joins TRBV19 and TRBJ1-5; D is uncertain. The CDR3 extends over 12 amino acids. V was pared by 3 bases and J by 7 bases, with 7 bases between. Germline V CDR1 and CDR2: LNHDA, SQIVND (reference sequence). The CDR3 DNA sequence: TGTGCCAGTAGTATGAGCGAACAGCCCCAGCATTTT. It translates to CASSMSEQPQHF. The full variable domain, rest sourced from reference TRBV19 and TRBJ1-5, is DGGITQSPKYLFRKEGQNVTLSCEQNLNHDAMYWYRQDPGQGLRLIYYSQIVNDFQKGDIAEGYSVSREKKESFPLTVTSAQKNPTAFYLCASSMSEQPQHFGDGTRLSIL.

V usage is TRBV6-5 and J usage is TRBJ1-3; no clear D gene. The CDR3 covers 12 residues. With 8 bases removed from V and 1 base from J, the gap between germline ends came to 6 bases. Germline V gives CDR1 MNHEY, CDR2 SVGAGI. The CDR3 here is CASETSGNTIYF. In DNA form, the CDR3 reads TGTGCCAGCGAGACTTCTGGAAACACCATATATTTT.

The rearrangement uses TRBV28 and TRBJ2-7, with D perhaps matching TRBD2 (5 bases). The V end was cut by 2 bases, the J end by 8 bases, with 13 bases between. CDR3 size: 13 residues. Germline V gene sequence: CDR1 MDHEN, CDR2 SYDVKM. Here the CDR3 reads CASSLNFAGQQYF. In DNA form, the CDR3 reads TGTGCCAGCAGTTTAAATTTCGCGGGCCAGCAGTACTTC.

The chain's CDR3 is CASSITGTVNQPQHF. The CDR3 DNA is TGTGCCAGTAGTATCACCGGGACAGTTAATCAGCCCCAGCATTTT. V is TRBV19 and J is TRBJ1-5, with TRBD1 matching over 7 bases. The CDR3 is made up of 15 amino acids. Per germline, CDR1 LNHDA and CDR2 SQIVND (reference sequence). V trimming: 3 bases; J trimming: 4 bases; junction bases outside the gene matches: 6. The full variable domain, in which reference TRBV19 and TRBJ1-5 provide the parts outside the CDR3, is DGGITQSPKYLFRKEGQNVTLSCEQNLNHDAMYWYRQDPGQGLRLIYYSQIVNDFQKGDIAEGYSVSREKKESFPLTVTSAQKNPTAFYLCASSITGTVNQPQHFGDGTRLSIL.

J is TRBJ2-1 and V is TRBV7-3; a weak D match, TRBD1 (5 bases). The V and J ends lost 1 base and 8 bases respectively, with 12 bases between them. The CDR3 extends over 14 amino acids. Germline-derived CDR1 and CDR2 are SGHTA and FQGTGA. CDR3 sequence (DNA): TGTGCCAGCAGCTTAAGAATGCAGGGCGATGAGCAGTTCTTC. As protein: CASSLRMQGDEQFF.

With respect to this clone: The same CDR3 also results from other DNA sequences found in this sample. The chain uses TRBV9 and TRBJ2-7; 7 bases are shared with TRBD1. The V and J ends lost 0 bases and 1 base, in that order; junction bases with no gene match: 1. The CDR3 is 14 amino acids. The V gene's germline CDR1 is SGDLS and CDR2 YYNGEE. The CDR3 loop is CASSVGDSSYEQYF. The CDR3 coding sequence is TGTGCCAGCAGCGTAGGGGACAGTTCCTACGAGCAGTACTTC.

The chain carries TRBV25-1 and TRBJ1-1; TRBD1 aligns across 8 bases. V gave up 6 bases and J gave up 3 bases; unmatched junction bases: 9. The CDR3 totals 15 residues. Germline V gives CDR1 MGHDK, CDR2 SYGVNS. CDR3 coding DNA: TGTGCCAGCAGCCCGGGGCAGGGGGCTGACACTGAAGCTTTCTTT. Protein: CASSPGQGADTEAFF.

The chain employs TRBV5-1 and TRBJ2-1; 7 bases are shared with TRBD1. There are 16 residues in the CDR3. The V and J ends lost 3 bases and 0 bases, in that order; junction bases with no gene match: 6. Per germline, CDR1 SGHRS and CDR2 YFSETQ. The CDR3 coding sequence is TGCGCCAGCAGCTGGCGACAGGGAAGCTCCTACAATGAGCAGTTCTTC. This sequence encodes CASSWRQGSSYNEQFF.

The V gene is TRBV7-2, the J gene TRBJ1-1; a weak D match, TRBD1 (5 bases). This CDR3 region has 15 residues. Germline V CDR1 and CDR2: SGHTA, FQGNSA. V lost 1 base and J 5 bases, leaving 14 bases between the germline ends. This CDR3 reads CASSLDTGFETEAFF. The CDR3 DNA reads as TGTGCCAGCAGCTTAGATACAGGCTTCGAAACTGAAGCTTTCTTT.

V and J are TRBV3-1 (or the pseudogene TRBV3-2) and TRBJ1-3; D unclear. Per germline, CDR1 LGHDT and CDR2 YNNKEL (reference sequence). The length of the CDR3 is 14 residues. The V end lost 2 bases, the J end lost 0 bases, and 5 bases lay between the germline ends. The CDR3 region is CASSQSSSGNTIYF. In DNA form, the CDR3 reads TGTGCCAGCAGCCAATCCAGCTCTGGAAACACCATATATTTT.

The chain is built from TRBV5-1 and TRBJ2-3, with 7 nucleotides matching TRBD1. The CDR3 length is 14 residues. The J segment lost 4 bases and the V segment lost 4 bases, leaving 6 bases of the junction unmatched. Per the germline V gene, CDR1 is SGHRS and CDR2 is YFSETQ. The CDR3 DNA sequence: TGCGCCAGCAGCCCGGACAGGACTGCAGATACGCAGTATTTT. Encoded protein: CASSPDRTADTQYF. Filled out from reference TRBV5-1 and TRBJ2-3, the complete variable domain reads KAGVTQTPRYLIKTRGQQVTLSCSPISGHRSVSWYQQTPGQGLQFLFEYFSETQRNKGNFPGRFSGRQFSNSRSEMNVSTLELGDSALYLCASSPDRTADTQYFGPGTRLTVL.

The rearrangement joins TRBV19 to TRBJ2-1; TRBD2 matches at 8 bases. V shed 8 bases, J shed 7 bases, and the junction held 19 bases outside the gene matches. Germline V gene data show CDR1 as LNHDA and CDR2 as SQIVND (reference sequence). CDR3 length: 17 amino acids. In DNA, the CDR3 is TGTGCCAGTGCCCCTTGGACTCTAGCGGGTTTGGGTAATGAGCAGTTCTTC. Translating gives CASAPWTLAGLGNEQFF.

V and J are TRBV19 and TRBJ1-1, with 8 bases identical to TRBD1. CDR1 and CDR2 (germline): LNHDA, SQIVND (reference sequence). The CDR3 covers 18 residues. J was trimmed by 0 bases and V by 7 bases; bases with no gene match: 16. In DNA, the CDR3 is TGTGCCAGTACCAATTACGGGACAGGACTACTTATGAACACTGAAGCTTTCTTT. It codes for CASTNYGTGLLMNTEAFF.

This clone was seen many times. The rearrangement links TRBV6-5 to TRBJ2-7; D may be TRBD2 (5 bases). Germline V lookup: CDR1 MNHEY, CDR2 SVGAGI. The CDR3 is 15 residues long. The V end was cut by 0 bases, the J end by 2 bases, with 11 bases between. The CDR3 DNA reads TGTGCCAGCAGTTACTCTTTTGTCGGGACCTACGAGCAGTACTTC. Its protein is CASSYSFVGTYEQYF.

This chain links TRBV13 with TRBJ1-5; D gene uncertain. V dropped 7 bases and J dropped 2 bases, with 9 bases sitting between them. This CDR3 spans 13 amino acids. CDR1 PRHDT and CDR2 FYEKMQ come from the germline V gene (reference sequence). CDR3 residues: CASIVLGNQPQHF. The CDR3 DNA sequence: TGTGCCAGCATAGTTTTGGGCAATCAGCCCCAGCATTTT.

The chain links TRBV2 to TRBJ2-5, with D possibly TRBD2 on 5 matching bases. This CDR3 is built from 13 residues. V was pared by 8 bases and J by 0 bases, with 10 bases between. CDR1 and CDR2 (germline): SNHLY, FYNNEI. CDR3 amino acids: CASDPGYQETQYF. Written as DNA, the CDR3 is TGTGCCAGCGACCCGGGATACCAAGAGACCCAGTACTTC.

The chain employs TRBV2 and TRBJ1-4; D might be TRBD1 (5 bases). This CDR3 is 13 amino acids long. Germline CDR1 reads SNHLY; CDR2 reads FYNNEI. V shed 7 bases and J shed 16 bases, with 22 bases lying between them. CDR3 in amino acids: CASIGGNNEKGFF. In nucleotides, the CDR3 is TGTGCCAGCATCGGGGGGAATAATGAAAAAGGGTTTTTT.

The rearrangement joins TRBV6-5 to TRBJ1-2; a possible D gene is TRBD1 (5 bases). CDR1 and CDR2 (germline): MNHEY, SVGAGI. CDR3 size: 13 residues. V shed 7 bases and J shed 8 bases, with 17 bases lying between them. The CDR3 DNA reads TGTGCCAGCACCCCGGGGGATGGCGGGGGCTACACCTTC. Translation gives CASTPGDGGGYTF.

The chain joins TRBV6-5 to TRBJ1-2; 9 bases agree with TRBD1. From germline, CDR1 is MNHEY and CDR2 SVGAGI. After removal of 6 bases from V and 2 bases from J, the junction contained 4 bases not matched to a gene. The CDR3 has 14 residues. The CDR3 reads CASRPTGGNYGYTF. The CDR3 DNA sequence: TGTGCCAGCAGACCGACAGGGGGGAACTATGGCTACACCTTC.

This chain connects TRBV18 to TRBJ1-5, with TRBD1 as a possible D gene (6 bases). The germline gives CDR1 KGHSH, CDR2 LQKENI. The CDR3 covers 17 residues. The V and J ends lost 2 bases and 1 base respectively, with 15 bases between them. CDR3: CASSPVGGGVSNQPQHF. CDR3 DNA: TGTGCCAGCTCACCAGTAGGAGGGGGGGTGAGCAATCAGCCCCAGCATTTT.

This clone has just one count. The chain links TRBV28 to TRBJ1-3; 8 bases match TRBD1. Germline values: CDR1 MDHEN, CDR2 SYDVKM. With V trimmed by 7 bases and J by 0 bases, 5 bases remained unmatched. This CDR3 is 15 amino acids long. DNA for the CDR3: TGTGCCAGCACCGACAGGGGACACTCTGGAAACACCATATATTTT. Protein: CASTDRGHSGNTIYF.